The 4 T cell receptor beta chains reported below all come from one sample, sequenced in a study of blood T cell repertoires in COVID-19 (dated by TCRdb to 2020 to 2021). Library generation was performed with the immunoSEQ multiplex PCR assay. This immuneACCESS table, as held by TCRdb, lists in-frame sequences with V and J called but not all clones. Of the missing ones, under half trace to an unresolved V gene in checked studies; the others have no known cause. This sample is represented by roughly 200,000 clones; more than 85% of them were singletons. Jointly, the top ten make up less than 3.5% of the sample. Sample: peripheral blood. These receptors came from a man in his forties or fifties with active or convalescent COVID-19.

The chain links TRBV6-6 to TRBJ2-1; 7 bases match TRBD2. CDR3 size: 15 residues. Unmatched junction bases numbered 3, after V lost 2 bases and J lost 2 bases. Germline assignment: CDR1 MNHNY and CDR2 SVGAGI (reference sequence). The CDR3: CASSYGAGAYNEQFF. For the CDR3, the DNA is TGTGCCAGCAGTTACGGTGCGGGGGCCTACAATGAGCAGTTCTTC.

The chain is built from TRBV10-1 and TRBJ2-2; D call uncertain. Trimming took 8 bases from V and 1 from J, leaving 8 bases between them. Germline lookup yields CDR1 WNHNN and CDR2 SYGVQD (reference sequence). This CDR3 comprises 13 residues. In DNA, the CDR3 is TGCGCCAGCCGCGCACTGAACACCGGGGAGCTGTTTTTT. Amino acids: CASRALNTGELFF.

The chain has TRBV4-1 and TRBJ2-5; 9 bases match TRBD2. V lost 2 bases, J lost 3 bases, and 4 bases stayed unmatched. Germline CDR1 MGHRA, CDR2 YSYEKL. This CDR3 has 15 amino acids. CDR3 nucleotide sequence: TGCGCCAGCAGCCAACCGGGACTAGCTAAAGAGACCCAGTACTTC. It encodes CASSQPGLAKETQYF.

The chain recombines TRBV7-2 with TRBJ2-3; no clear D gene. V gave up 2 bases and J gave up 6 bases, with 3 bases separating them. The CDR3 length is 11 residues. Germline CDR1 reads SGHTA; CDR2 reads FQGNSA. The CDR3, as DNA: TGTGCCAGCAGCTTACTTGATACGCAGTATTTT. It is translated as CASSLLDTQYF.